A selection of T cell receptor beta chains follows, all from one sample in a study of sequential checkpoint blockade in melanoma. Sequencing was performed with immunoSEQ multiplex PCR; in TCRdb, only in-frame clones are kept and a portion is missing. The table includes about 2,500 clones, around 14% detected once. The sample consisted of tumor tissue (inferred from file names), taken from a patient given nivolumab and ipilimumab in sequence. All receptors derive from a human donor with melanoma. The CDR3 runs from the conserved cysteine through the conserved F or W.

CDR3: CASSGGVTYNEQFF
J: TRBJ2-1
V: TRBV19

CDR3: CASSSQGQGATEAFF
J: TRBJ1-1
V: TRBV9

CDR3: CASSLGLSTDTQYF
J: TRBJ2-3
V: TRBV11-3

CDR3: CASSPTGLNTEAFF
J: TRBJ1-1
V: TRBV18

CDR3: CAARDPSNSPLHF
J: TRBJ1-6
V: TRBV6-8

CDR3: CASSTRGTGEDYGYTF
J: TRBJ1-2
V: TRBV5-1

CDR3: CASSLPPGNTEAFF
J: TRBJ1-1
V: TRBV11-3

CDR3: CASSLAENYGYTF
J: TRBJ1-2
V: TRBV6-8

CDR3: CASSIGDRAGNEQFF
J: TRBJ2-1
V: TRBV19

CDR3: CASSQLAEETQYF
J: TRBJ2-5
V: TRBV7-1

CDR3: CASSFGQHYEQYF
J: TRBJ2-7
V: TRBV6-8

CDR3: CASSFDLLQPQHF
J: TRBJ1-5
V: TRBV7-1

CDR3: CASSLGQGTGELFF
J: TRBJ2-2
V: TRBV5-1

CDR3: CASSPRQGWGNTIYF
J: TRBJ1-3
V: TRBV9

CDR3: CASSGSGGLKETQYF
J: TRBJ2-5
V: TRBV9

CDR3: CAWSVTGLNTEAFF
J: TRBJ1-1
V: TRBV30

CDR3: CASSLGGGMNTEAFF
J: TRBJ1-1
V: TRBV11-3

CDR3: CASSSQRRETDTQYF
J: TRBJ2-3
V: TRBV11-3

CDR3: CASTKGGQGAKNIQYF
J: TRBJ2-4
V: TRBV6-8

CDR3: CASSGRAQPQHF
J: TRBJ1-5
V: TRBV28

CDR3: CATSRDRLAGELFF
J: TRBJ2-2
V: TRBV15

CDR3: CASSSFWGQETQYF
J: TRBJ2-5
V: TRBV11-3

CDR3: CASSPREGEDYGYTF
J: TRBJ1-2
V: TRBV18

CDR3: CASSEWGTEHNSPLHF
J: TRBJ1-6
V: TRBV9

CDR3: CASSLGQGLTYEQYF
J: TRBJ2-7
V: TRBV11-3

CDR3: CASSLGRTGVNEQYF
J: TRBJ2-7
V: TRBV5-1

CDR3: CASRGDSPGPTSNYGYTF
J: TRBJ1-2
V: TRBV19

CDR3: CASSLGRGGNQPQHF
J: TRBJ1-5
V: TRBV11-3

CDR3: CASSISRGSEQYF
J: TRBJ2-7
V: TRBV19

CDR3: CASSYSRDSLEAFF
J: TRBJ1-1
V: TRBV6-8

CDR3: CASRGDLINTEAFF
J: TRBJ1-1
V: TRBV19

CDR3: CASSVGDTSYGYTF
J: TRBJ1-2
V: TRBV9

CDR3: CASSYVLSGANVLTF
J: TRBJ2-6
V: TRBV6-8

CDR3: CASSLGDIYTGELFF
J: TRBJ2-2
V: TRBV5-1

CDR3: CASSQGGIFAVAFF
J: TRBJ1-1
V: TRBV11-3

CDR3: CASSEGVRAGATDTQYF
J: TRBJ2-3
V: TRBV6-1

CDR3: CAWSVQNGPQPQHF
J: TRBJ1-5
V: TRBV30

CDR3: CASSDSGSGGAVATDTQYF
J: TRBJ2-3
V: TRBV6-8

CDR3: CASRTTESRIGELFF
J: TRBJ2-2
V: TRBV6-8

CDR3: CASSLRAGKSSYNEQFF
J: TRBJ2-1
V: TRBV11-3

CDR3: CASRRFATNEKLFF
J: TRBJ1-4
V: TRBV6-8

CDR3: CASSPSTQSPLHF
J: TRBJ1-6
V: TRBV23-1

CDR3: CATADWGTADTQYF
J: TRBJ2-3
V: TRBV6-8

CDR3: CASSVRPLDTEAFF
J: TRBJ1-1
V: TRBV9

CDR3: CSVRTGVGSPLHF
J: TRBJ1-6
V: TRBV29-1

CDR3: CASSGQQGLTHETQYF
J: TRBJ2-5
V: TRBV11-3

CDR3: CASSLVSSANEKLFF
J: TRBJ1-4
V: TRBV11-3

CDR3: CASSLENTEAFF
J: TRBJ1-1
V: TRBV9

CDR3: CASSLNPGLNEQFF
J: TRBJ2-1
V: TRBV19

CDR3: CASSLKGSLIEAFF
J: TRBJ1-1
V: TRBV11-3